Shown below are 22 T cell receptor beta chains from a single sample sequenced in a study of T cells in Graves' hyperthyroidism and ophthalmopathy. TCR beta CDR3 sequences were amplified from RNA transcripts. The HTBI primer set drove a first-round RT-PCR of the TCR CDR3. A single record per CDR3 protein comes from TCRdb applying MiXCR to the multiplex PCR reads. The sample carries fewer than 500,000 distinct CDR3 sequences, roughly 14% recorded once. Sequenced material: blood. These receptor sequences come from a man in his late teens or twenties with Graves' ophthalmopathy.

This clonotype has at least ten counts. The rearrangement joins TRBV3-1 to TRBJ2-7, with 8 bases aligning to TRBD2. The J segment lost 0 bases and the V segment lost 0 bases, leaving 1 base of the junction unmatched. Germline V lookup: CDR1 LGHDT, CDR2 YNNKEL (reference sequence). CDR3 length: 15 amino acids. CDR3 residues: CASSQDTSGSYEQYF. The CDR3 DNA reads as TGTGCCAGCAGCCAAGATACTAGCGGCTCCTACGAGCAGTACTTC.

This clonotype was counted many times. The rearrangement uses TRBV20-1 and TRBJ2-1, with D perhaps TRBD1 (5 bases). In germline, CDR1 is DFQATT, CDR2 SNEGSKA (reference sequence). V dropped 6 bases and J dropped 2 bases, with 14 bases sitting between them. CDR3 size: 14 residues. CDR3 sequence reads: CSATDRMTYNEQFF. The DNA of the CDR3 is TGCAGTGCCACAGACAGAATGACCTACAATGAGCAGTTCTTC.

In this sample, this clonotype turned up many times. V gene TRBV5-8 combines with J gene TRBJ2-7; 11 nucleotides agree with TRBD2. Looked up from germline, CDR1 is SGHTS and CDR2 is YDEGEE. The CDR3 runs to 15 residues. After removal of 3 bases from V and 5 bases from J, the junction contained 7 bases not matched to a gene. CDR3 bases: TGTGCCAGCAGCTCCACTAGCGGGAGTCTCAACGAGCAGTACTTC. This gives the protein CASSSTSGSLNEQYF.

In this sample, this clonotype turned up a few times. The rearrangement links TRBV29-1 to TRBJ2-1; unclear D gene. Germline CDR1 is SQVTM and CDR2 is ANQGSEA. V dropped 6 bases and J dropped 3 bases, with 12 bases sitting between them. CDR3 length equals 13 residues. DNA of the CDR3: TGCAGCGTCAACCGGCAGGTCTACAATGAGCAGTTCTTC. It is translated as CSVNRQVYNEQFF.

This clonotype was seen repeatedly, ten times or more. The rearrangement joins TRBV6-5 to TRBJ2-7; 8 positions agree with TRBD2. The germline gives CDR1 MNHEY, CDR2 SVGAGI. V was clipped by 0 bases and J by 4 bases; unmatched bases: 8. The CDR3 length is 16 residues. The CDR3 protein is CASSYSGSGLAYEQYF. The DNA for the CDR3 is TGTGCCAGCAGTTACTCGGGCAGTGGACTAGCTTACGAGCAGTACTTC.

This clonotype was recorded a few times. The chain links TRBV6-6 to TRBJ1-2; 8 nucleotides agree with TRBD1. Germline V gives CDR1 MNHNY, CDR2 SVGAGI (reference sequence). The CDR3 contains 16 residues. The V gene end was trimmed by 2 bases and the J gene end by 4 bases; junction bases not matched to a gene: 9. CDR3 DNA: TGTGCCAGCAGTTACAGGACGACAGGGGTAGTCTATGGCTACACCTTC. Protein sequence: CASSYRTTGVVYGYTF.

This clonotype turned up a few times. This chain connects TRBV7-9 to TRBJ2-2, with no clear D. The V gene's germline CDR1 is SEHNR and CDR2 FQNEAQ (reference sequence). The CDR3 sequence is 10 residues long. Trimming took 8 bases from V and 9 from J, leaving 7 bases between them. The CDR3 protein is CASGFRELFF. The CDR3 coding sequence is TGTGCCAGCGGATTCAGGGAGCTGTTTTTT.

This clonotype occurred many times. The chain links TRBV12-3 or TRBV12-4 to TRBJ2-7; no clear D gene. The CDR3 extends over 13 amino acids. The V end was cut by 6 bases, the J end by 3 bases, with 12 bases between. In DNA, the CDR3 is TGTGCCAGCAGCGCCCAAGGGAACTACGAGCAGTACTTC. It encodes CASSAQGNYEQYF.

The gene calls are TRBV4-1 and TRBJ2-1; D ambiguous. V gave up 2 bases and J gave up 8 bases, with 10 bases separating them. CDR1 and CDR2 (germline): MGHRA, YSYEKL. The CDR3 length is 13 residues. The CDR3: CASSQPSVDEQFF. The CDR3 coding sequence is TGCGCCAGCAGCCAACCATCGGTTGATGAGCAGTTCTTC.

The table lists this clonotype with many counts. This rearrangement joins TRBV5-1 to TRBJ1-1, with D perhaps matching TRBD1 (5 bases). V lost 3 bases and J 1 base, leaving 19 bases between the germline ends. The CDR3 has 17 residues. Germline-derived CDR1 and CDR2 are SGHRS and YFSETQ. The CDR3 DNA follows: TGCGCCAGCAGCTCCGGGACCGGAGGAGGGAAGAACACTGAAGCTTTCTTT. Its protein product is CASSSGTGGGKNTEAFF.

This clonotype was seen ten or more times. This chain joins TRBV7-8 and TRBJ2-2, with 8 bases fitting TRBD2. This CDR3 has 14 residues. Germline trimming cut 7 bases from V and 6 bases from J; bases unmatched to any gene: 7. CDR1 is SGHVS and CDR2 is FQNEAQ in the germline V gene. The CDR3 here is CASNPGLEAGELFF. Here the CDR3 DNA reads TGTGCCAGCAACCCGGGACTAGAAGCCGGGGAGCTGTTTTTT.

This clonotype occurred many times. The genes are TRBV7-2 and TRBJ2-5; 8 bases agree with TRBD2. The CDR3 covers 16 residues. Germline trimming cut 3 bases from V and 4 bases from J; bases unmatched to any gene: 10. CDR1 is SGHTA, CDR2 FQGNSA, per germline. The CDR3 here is CASSFGLGGGLETQYF. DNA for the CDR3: TGTGCCAGCAGCTTTGGTCTCGGCGGGGGGTTAGAGACCCAGTACTTC. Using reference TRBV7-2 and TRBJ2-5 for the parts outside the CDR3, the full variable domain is GAGVSQSPSNKVTEKGKDVELRCDPISGHTALYWYRQSLGQGLEFLIYFQGNSAPDKSGLPSDRFSAERTGGSVSTLTIQRTQQEDSAVYLCASSFGLGGGLETQYFGPGTRLLVL.

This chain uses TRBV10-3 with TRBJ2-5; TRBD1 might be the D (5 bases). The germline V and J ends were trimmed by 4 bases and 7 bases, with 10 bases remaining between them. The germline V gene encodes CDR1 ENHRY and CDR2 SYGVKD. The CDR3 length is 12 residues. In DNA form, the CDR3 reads TGTGCCATCAGTGGTAGCCAGGGGACCCAGTACTTC. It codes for CAISGSQGTQYF.

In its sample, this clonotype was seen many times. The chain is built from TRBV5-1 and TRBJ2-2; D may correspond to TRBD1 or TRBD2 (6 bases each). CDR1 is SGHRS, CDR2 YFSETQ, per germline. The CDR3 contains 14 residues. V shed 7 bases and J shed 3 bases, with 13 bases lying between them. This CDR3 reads CASGGPGDTGELFF. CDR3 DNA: TGCGCCAGCGGGGGCCCGGGGGACACCGGGGAGCTGTTTTTT.

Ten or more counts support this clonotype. CDR3 bases: TGTGCCTGGAGTGGGGACAAGGACGAGCAGTACTTC. This codes for CAWSGDKDEQYF. The chain uses TRBV30 and TRBJ2-7; TRBD1 might be the D (6 bases). This CDR3 contains 12 residues. Germline CDR1 and CDR2: GTSNPN and SVGIG (reference sequence). The V and J ends lost 1 base and 5 bases respectively, with 9 bases between them. Using reference TRBV30 and TRBJ2-7 for the parts outside the CDR3, the full variable domain is SQTIHQWPATLVQPVGSPLSLECTVEGTSNPNLYWYRQAAGRGLQLLFYSVGIGQISSEVPQNLSASRPQDRQFILSSKKLLLSDSGFYLCAWSGDKDEQYFGPGTRLTVT.

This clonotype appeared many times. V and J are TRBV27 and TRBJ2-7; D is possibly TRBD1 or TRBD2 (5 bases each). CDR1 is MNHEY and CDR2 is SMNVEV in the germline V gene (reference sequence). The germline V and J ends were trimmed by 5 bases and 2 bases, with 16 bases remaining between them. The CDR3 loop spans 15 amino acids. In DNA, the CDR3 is TGTGCCAGCAGTCTCCGGGCCGAGGGGACCTACGAGCAGTACTTC. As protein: CASSLRAEGTYEQYF.

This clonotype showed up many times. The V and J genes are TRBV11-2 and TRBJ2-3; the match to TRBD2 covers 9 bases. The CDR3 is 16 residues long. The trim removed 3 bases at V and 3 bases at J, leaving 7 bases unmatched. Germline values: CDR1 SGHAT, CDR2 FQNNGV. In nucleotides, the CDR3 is TGTGCCAGCAGCTTGTTGACTAGCGGTAGGACAGATACGCAGTATTTT. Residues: CASSLLTSGRTDTQYF.

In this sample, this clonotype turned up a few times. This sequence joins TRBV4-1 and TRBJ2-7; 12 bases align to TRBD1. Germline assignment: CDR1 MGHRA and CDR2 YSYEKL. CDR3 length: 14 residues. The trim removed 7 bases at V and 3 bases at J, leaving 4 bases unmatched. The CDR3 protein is CASKGQGAHYEQYF. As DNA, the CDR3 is TGCGCCAGCAAGGGACAGGGGGCTCACTACGAGCAGTACTTC.

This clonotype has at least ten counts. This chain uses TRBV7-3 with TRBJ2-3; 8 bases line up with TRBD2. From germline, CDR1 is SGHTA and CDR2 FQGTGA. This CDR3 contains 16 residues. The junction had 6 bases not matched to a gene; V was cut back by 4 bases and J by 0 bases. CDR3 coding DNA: TGTGCCAGCAGCTCGTCGAGCGGGAGCAGCACAGATACGCAGTATTTT. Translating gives CASSSSSGSSTDTQYF.

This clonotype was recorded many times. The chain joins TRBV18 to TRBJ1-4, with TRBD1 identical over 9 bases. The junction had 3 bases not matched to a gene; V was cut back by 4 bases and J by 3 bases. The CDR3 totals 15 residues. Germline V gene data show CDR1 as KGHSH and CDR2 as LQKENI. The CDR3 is CASSRRTGANEKLFF. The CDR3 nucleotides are TGTGCCAGCTCACGGCGGACAGGGGCTAATGAAAAACTGTTTTTT.

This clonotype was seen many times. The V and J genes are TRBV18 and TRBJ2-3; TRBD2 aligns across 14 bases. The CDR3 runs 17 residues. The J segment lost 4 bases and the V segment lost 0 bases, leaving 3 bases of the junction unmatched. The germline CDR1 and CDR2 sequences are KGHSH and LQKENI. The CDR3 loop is CASSPPGTSGSADTQYF. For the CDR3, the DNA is TGTGCCAGCTCACCACCGGGGACTAGCGGGAGTGCAGATACGCAGTATTTT.

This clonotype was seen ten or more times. CDR3 in amino acids: CAISEGTNGLFF. The CDR3 coding sequence is TGTGCCATCAGTGAAGGTACAAACGGACTGTTTTTT. The V call is TRBV10-3, the J call TRBJ1-4; D remains ambiguous. Trimming cost V 3 bases and J 13 bases, with 12 bases left between them. CDR1 is ENHRY and CDR2 is SYGVKD in the germline V gene. CDR3 length equals 12 residues.